These T cell receptor beta chains were read from a single sample in a study of blood T cell repertoires in COVID-19. Profiled with immunoSEQ multiplex PCR; TCRdb holds only in-frame clones, not every one. The repertoire holds some 200,000 clones, 65% to 90% seen once, with 2.4% in the top ten. The sequencing sample was made of peripheral blood. The receptors derive from a woman in her 70s with COVID-19, enrolled during active disease. Each CDR3 is given with its conserved first and last residue. Each record gives: J gene, clone size, D gene, V gene, CDR3 DNA, CDR3 protein. A D gene is named only where the DNA matches it firmly. Some rows have no size entry. The others give once, few or many, or a class for an expanded clone.

j_call: TRBJ2-5
clone_size: .
d_call: TRBD2
v_call: TRBV5-4
cdr3_nt: TGTGCCAGCAGCTATAGCGGGGCGGGGGAGACCCAGTACTTC
cdr3_aa: CASSYSGAGETQYF

j_call: TRBJ2-1
clone_size: .
d_call: TRBD2
v_call: TRBV7-9
cdr3_nt: TGTGCCAGCAGCACGGGACTAGCGGGGGGGCTGTCCTACAATGAGCAGTTCTTC
cdr3_aa: CASSTGLAGGLSYNEQFF

j_call: TRBJ1-6
clone_size: .
d_call: .
v_call: TRBV3-1/TRBV3-2
cdr3_nt: TGTGCCAGCAGCCAAGATCAAGTACAGGGCGTTTCACCCCTCCACTTT
cdr3_aa: CASSQDQVQGVSPLHF

j_call: TRBJ1-1
clone_size: few
d_call: .
v_call: TRBV6-5
cdr3_nt: TGTGCCAGCAGCCGACAGAGGAAGACTGAAGCTTTCTTT
cdr3_aa: CASSRQRKTEAFF

j_call: TRBJ1-4
clone_size: .
d_call: .
v_call: TRBV3-1/TRBV3-2
cdr3_nt: TGTGCCAGCAGCCAAGCAGGTTTGCAACTGTTTTTT
cdr3_aa: CASSQAGLQLFF

j_call: TRBJ1-2
clone_size: .
d_call: TRBD1
v_call: TRBV5-4
cdr3_nt: TGTGCCAGCAGCTCCCAACAGGGGTTATTCGGTGGCTACACCTTC
cdr3_aa: CASSSQQGLFGGYTF

j_call: TRBJ2-2
clone_size: .
d_call: .
v_call: TRBV18
cdr3_nt: TGTGCCAGCTCACCCCAGAAGGGGCGCAGCACCGGGGAGCTGTTTTTT
cdr3_aa: CASSPQKGRSTGELFF

j_call: TRBJ2-3
clone_size: .
d_call: .
v_call: TRBV13
cdr3_nt: TGTGCCAGCAGCCTGACAGGAGCGAGCACAGATACGCAGTATTTT
cdr3_aa: CASSLTGASTDTQYF

j_call: TRBJ2-1
clone_size: .
d_call: TRBD2
v_call: TRBV9
cdr3_nt: TGTGCCAGCAGCGTAGCTTTTGGGGGACTAGCGGGGTACAATGAGCAGTTCTTC
cdr3_aa: CASSVAFGGLAGYNEQFF

j_call: TRBJ1-1
clone_size: .
d_call: .
v_call: TRBV19
cdr3_nt: TGTGCCAGTAGTAACCCTGGTGGAGAGAACACTGAAGCTTTCTTT
cdr3_aa: CASSNPGGENTEAFF

j_call: TRBJ2-5
clone_size: .
d_call: .
v_call: TRBV6-5
cdr3_nt: TGTGCCACACGAGGGGGGGGATCCGTTCAGACCCAGTACTTC
cdr3_aa: CATRGGGSVQTQYF

j_call: TRBJ1-1
clone_size: .
d_call: .
v_call: TRBV24-1
cdr3_nt: TGTGCCACCAGTGACACAGGGAGGGTCACTGAAGCTTTCTTT
cdr3_aa: CATSDTGRVTEAFF

j_call: TRBJ1-1
clone_size: .
d_call: TRBD1
v_call: TRBV13
cdr3_nt: TGTGCCAGCAGCCCCGGACAGGGGCGACAAGTTGCTGAAGCTTTCTTT
cdr3_aa: CASSPGQGRQVAEAFF

j_call: TRBJ1-5
clone_size: .
d_call: .
v_call: TRBV3-1/TRBV3-2
cdr3_nt: TGTGCCAGCAGCCACGGTAATCAGCCCCAGCATTTT
cdr3_aa: CASSHGNQPQHF

j_call: TRBJ1-1
clone_size: .
d_call: TRBD1
v_call: TRBV7-9
cdr3_nt: TGTGCCAGCAGCCGCGACAGGGAGGTGAGGGCTGAAGCTTTCTTT
cdr3_aa: CASSRDREVRAEAFF

j_call: TRBJ2-7
clone_size: .
d_call: .
v_call: TRBV21-1
cdr3_nt: TGTGCCAGCAACCCACCGGAGCTAGCGGGGGCCTACGAGCAGTACTTC
cdr3_aa: CASNPPELAGAYEQYF

j_call: TRBJ1-3
clone_size: .
d_call: .
v_call: TRBV11-3
cdr3_nt: TGTGCCAGCAGCCGACGCGTGGGGGCCCATTCTGGAAACACCATATATTTT
cdr3_aa: CASSRRVGAHSGNTIYF

j_call: TRBJ2-3
clone_size: .
d_call: .
v_call: TRBV3-1/TRBV3-2
cdr3_nt: TGTGCCAGCAGCCTATCAGATACGCAGTATTTT
cdr3_aa: CASSLSDTQYF

j_call: TRBJ1-5
clone_size: .
d_call: .
v_call: TRBV7-2
cdr3_nt: TGTGCCAGCAGCTCCCCCCGGGAACAGGGCGGACGGCCCCAGCATTTT
cdr3_aa: CASSSPREQGGRPQHF

j_call: TRBJ1-1
clone_size: .
d_call: .
v_call: TRBV7-9
cdr3_nt: TGTGCCAGCAGCCTGGGAGGGGGGAGTACTGAAGCTTTCTTT
cdr3_aa: CASSLGGGSTEAFF

j_call: TRBJ1-3
clone_size: .
d_call: .
v_call: TRBV9
cdr3_nt: TGTGCCAGCAGCGTAGCCTCCTACTCTGGAAACACCATATATTTT
cdr3_aa: CASSVASYSGNTIYF

j_call: TRBJ1-1
clone_size: .
d_call: .
v_call: TRBV6-5
cdr3_nt: TGTGCCAGCAGTTCACAGACCATGAACACTGAAGCTTTCTTT
cdr3_aa: CASSSQTMNTEAFF

j_call: TRBJ1-4
clone_size: .
d_call: .
v_call: TRBV11-2
cdr3_nt: TGTGCCAGCAGCTTACAGGCAACTAATGAAAAACTGTTTTTT
cdr3_aa: CASSLQATNEKLFF

j_call: TRBJ1-5
clone_size: .
d_call: .
v_call: TRBV2
cdr3_nt: TGTGCCAGCTGTGTGCGGACAACCGACAATCAGCCCCAGCATTTT
cdr3_aa: CASCVRTTDNQPQHF

j_call: TRBJ1-2
clone_size: .
d_call: TRBD1
v_call: TRBV5-4
cdr3_nt: TGTGCCAGCAGCCCGACAGGGGTTTTTGGCTACACCTTC
cdr3_aa: CASSPTGVFGYTF

j_call: TRBJ2-7
clone_size: once
d_call: .
v_call: TRBV28
cdr3_nt: TGTGCCAGCAGAACCGGGACAAGGACCTACGAGCAGTACTTC
cdr3_aa: CASRTGTRTYEQYF